This passage covers 32 T cell receptor beta chains from one sample sequenced in a study of T cells in Graves' hyperthyroidism and ophthalmopathy (dated by TCRdb to between 2019 and 2020). Library preparation employed multiplex PCR. Sequencer: Illumina HiSeq 2000. Amplification of TCR beta CDR3 regions was carried out from RNA transcripts. The first round of RT-PCR for the TCR CDR3 was performed with the HTBI primer set and the Qiagen OneStep RT-PCR kit. TCRdb reprocessing: public reads trimmed at Q25 with fastp, clones called with MiXCR, in-frame beta chains kept. Every distinct CDR3 protein forms one entry, paired with its most common genes and DNA. Recorded for this sample are 500,000 to 650,000 distinct CDR3 sequences; about 14% of them occurred a single time. The ten biggest clones cover about 12% of the sample. The sample was blood. The receptors were gathered from a woman between 45 and 60 years old with Graves' ophthalmopathy.

The chain combines TRBV27 with TRBJ2-4; D remains unclear. CDR1 and CDR2 (germline): MNHEY, SMNVEV (reference sequence). The CDR3 runs to 15 residues. V was pared by 3 bases and J by 4 bases, with 13 bases between. This CDR3 reads CASSFSGPGKNIQYF. The CDR3 coding sequence is TGTGCCAGCAGTTTTAGTGGACCTGGGAAAAACATTCAGTACTTC.

The J gene is TRBJ2-2, the V gene TRBV27; 7 bases agree with TRBD2. The J segment lost 5 bases and the V segment lost 6 bases, leaving 18 bases of the junction unmatched. Germline loops: CDR1 MNHEY, CDR2 SMNVEV (reference sequence). The length of the CDR3 is 18 residues. CDR3 amino acids: CASRAWGRSGVVTGELFF. The CDR3 nucleotides are TGTGCCAGCAGGGCCTGGGGGAGAAGCGGGGTAGTGACCGGGGAGCTGTTTTTT.

This clonotype turned up a few times. The gene calls are TRBV11-2 and TRBJ2-7; TRBD2 matches at 8 bases. This CDR3 spans 15 amino acids. The V segment lost 5 bases and the J segment 4 bases; nucleotides outside the gene matches: 10. Per the germline V gene, CDR1 is SGHAT and CDR2 is FQNNGV. CDR3: CASSPYREGPYEQYF. CDR3 bases: TGTGCCAGCAGCCCATACCGGGAGGGCCCGTACGAGCAGTACTTC.

The gene calls are TRBV6-5 and TRBJ1-1, with a possible D match to TRBD1 (5 bases). Per the germline V gene, CDR1 is MNHEY and CDR2 is SVGAGI. The length of the CDR3 is 15 residues. V was shortened by 0 bases and J by 4 bases, with 12 bases between the two germline ends. The CDR3 nucleotides read TGTGCCAGCAGTTACTCACAGGAAGTGGTCACTGAAGCTTTCTTT. It yields the protein CASSYSQEVVTEAFF.

This clonotype was observed a handful of times. This rearrangement joins TRBV29-1 to TRBJ2-6; maybe TRBD2 (7 bases). CDR1 and CDR2 (germline): SQVTM, ANQGSEA. The CDR3 is made up of 15 amino acids. V lost 6 bases to trimming and J lost 0 bases, with 12 bases between them. CDR3 amino acids: CSVGAGHSGANVLTF. CDR3 DNA: TGCAGCGTCGGAGCGGGACACTCTGGGGCCAACGTCCTGACTTTC.

The rearrangement links TRBV14 to TRBJ1-1, with D perhaps matching TRBD1 (5 bases). From germline, CDR1 is SGHDN and CDR2 FVKESK. The V gene lost 0 bases and the J gene lost 5 bases, with 16 bases spanning the gap. There are 16 residues in the CDR3. The DNA for the CDR3 is TGTGCCAGCAGCCAAGATCTTGGGCAGGGAGGAACTGAAGCTTTCTTT. This gives the protein CASSQDLGQGGTEAFF.

This clonotype was observed at least ten times. The chain is built from TRBV6-6 and TRBJ2-7; TRBD2 might be the D (5 bases). The CDR3 is 16 amino acids. Per germline, CDR1 MNHNY and CDR2 SVGAGI (reference sequence). V dropped 2 bases and J dropped 5 bases, with 19 bases sitting between them. The CDR3 is CASSYVRAKGRNEQYF. In DNA, the CDR3 is TGTGCCAGCAGTTACGTGCGGGCAAAGGGAAGAAACGAGCAGTACTTC.

This clonotype was counted many times. The gene calls are TRBV2 and TRBJ2-7; D possibly corresponds to TRBD2 (6 bases). The germline gives CDR1 SNHLY, CDR2 FYNNEI. The CDR3 is made up of 14 amino acids. V lost 2 bases, J lost 5 bases, and 13 bases lay in between. The CDR3, as DNA: TGTGCCAGCAGTGAAATCTCGGGAGAGGACGAGCAGTACTTC. This gives the protein CASSEISGEDEQYF.

This clonotype was recorded only once. A much bigger clone sits one base away, suggesting this may be a read error. This rearrangement joins TRBV6-2 or TRBV6-3 to TRBJ2-3; the D call may be TRBD1 or TRBD2 (5 bases each). The CDR3 is 15 amino acids. V was pared by 5 bases and J by 2 bases, with 14 bases between. Germline CDR1 and CDR2: MNHEY and SVGEGT. CDR3 sequence: CASSERGPNTDTQYF. CDR3 DNA sequence: TGTGCCAGCAGTGAGAGGGGCCCAAACACAGATACGCAGTATTTT.

This clonotype was counted only a few times. J is TRBJ2-3 and V is TRBV7-3, with D perhaps matching TRBD1 (5 bases). The CDR3 is made up of 14 amino acids. Germline values: CDR1 SGHTA, CDR2 FQGTGA. Trimming removed 6 bases at V and 2 bases at J, with 12 bases between. Here the CDR3 reads CASRPDSNTDTQYF. The CDR3 coding sequence is TGTGCCAGCAGGCCCGACAGTAACACAGATACGCAGTATTTT.

This clonotype was counted a few times. The chain carries TRBV6-1 and TRBJ2-1; D is ambiguous. The germline gives CDR1 MNHNS, CDR2 SASEGT. The CDR3 is made up of 15 amino acids. Trimming pared 0 bases from V and 4 bases from J, leaving 10 bases between. The CDR3 region is CASSEATAGYNEQFF. In nucleotides, the CDR3 is TGTGCCAGCAGTGAAGCTACGGCCGGTTACAATGAGCAGTTCTTC.

This clonotype appeared many times. V and J are TRBV20-1 and TRBJ1-5; 7 bases map to TRBD1. The CDR3 loop spans 17 amino acids. V lost 1 base to trimming and J lost 6 bases; unmatched junction nucleotides: 15. The germline CDR1 and CDR2 sequences are DFQATT and SNEGSKA (reference sequence). DNA of the CDR3: TGCAGTGCTAGAGTTCCCACCTCGACAGGGAGGCCTCAGCCCCAGCATTTT. It yields the protein CSARVPTSTGRPQPQHF.

This clonotype was seen many times. J is TRBJ2-3 and V is TRBV5-1, with TRBD2 matching over 12 bases. Germline V gene sequence: CDR1 SGHRS, CDR2 YFSETQ. The junction had 3 bases not matched to a gene; V was cut back by 6 bases and J by 4 bases. The CDR3 contains 14 residues. Here the CDR3 DNA reads TGCGCCAGCATGACTAGCGGGAGTGCAGATACGCAGTATTTT. Encoded protein: CASMTSGSADTQYF. The full variable domain, rest sourced from reference TRBV5-1 and TRBJ2-3, is KAGVTQTPRYLIKTRGQQVTLSCSPISGHRSVSWYQQTPGQGLQFLFEYFSETQRNKGNFPGRFSGRQFSNSRSEMNVSTLELGDSALYLCASMTSGSADTQYFGPGTRLTVL.

This clonotype was seen ten or more times. The chain combines TRBV28 with TRBJ1-3; no firm D call. CDR3 length: 19 residues. V was trimmed by 5 bases and J by 0 bases, leaving 23 bases between them. CDR1 and CDR2 from the germline V gene are MDHEN and SYDVKM. CDR3 coding DNA: TGTGCCAGCAGTCAAATCACAATTAAGACGGATACCTCTGGAAACACCATATATTTT. Its protein product is CASSQITIKTDTSGNTIYF.

There are many counts of this clonotype. This chain uses TRBV20-1 with TRBJ2-1, with 8 bases lining up with TRBD1. The V gene's germline CDR1 is DFQATT and CDR2 SNEGSKA (reference sequence). Trimming took 3 bases from V and 4 from J; bases not matched to a gene: 8. The CDR3 extends over 15 amino acids. This CDR3 is CSASRPGTGYNEQFF. For the CDR3, the DNA is TGCAGTGCTAGTCGTCCTGGGACAGGTTACAATGAGCAGTTCTTC.

This clonotype was found many times. The rearrangement uses TRBV24-1 and TRBJ2-3; no reliable D call. Germline V CDR1 and CDR2: KGHDR, SFDVKD. V was pared by 6 bases and J by 1 base, with 13 bases between. CDR3 size: 15 residues. This chain's CDR3 is CATSSTETRTDTQYF. The CDR3 DNA sequence: TGTGCCACCAGTTCTACCGAAACCCGCACAGATACGCAGTATTTT.

This clonotype was seen at least ten times. The V and J genes are TRBV27 and TRBJ2-2, with a tentative D call TRBD1 (5 bases). Trimming stripped 2 bases from V and 1 base from J, with 17 bases between. The CDR3 spans 18 residues. Germline assignment: CDR1 MNHEY and CDR2 SMNVEV (reference sequence). CDR3 DNA: TGTGCCAGCAGTTTACGGGCGTGGCAGGGAAAGAACACCGGGGAGCTGTTTTTT. Its protein is CASSLRAWQGKNTGELFF.

This clonotype occurred many times. The chain employs TRBV12-3 or TRBV12-4 and TRBJ2-1, with 11 bases fitting TRBD2. The CDR3 length is 18 residues. Unmatched junction bases numbered 15, after V lost 5 bases and J lost 6 bases. The CDR3 here is CASSNRGLGTSGGNEQFF. CDR3 in DNA: TGTGCCAGCAGTAACAGGGGGCTCGGGACTAGCGGAGGCAATGAGCAGTTCTTC.

To note about this clonotype: A much larger clone is a single base away; this may be a read error. The chain links TRBV28 to TRBJ2-7; 8 bases line up with TRBD1. The V gene's germline CDR1 is MDHEN and CDR2 SYDVKM. The CDR3 contains 15 residues. CDR3 protein: CACSLGTTGDYEQYF. CDR3 in DNA: TGTGCCTGCAGTTTGGGGACGACAGGGGACTACGAGCAGTACTTC.

V usage is TRBV9 and J usage is TRBJ1-2, with D possibly being TRBD1 (5 bases). The CDR3 consists of 14 residues. Germline CDR1 is SGDLS and CDR2 is YYNGEE. V lost 0 bases, J lost 6 bases, and 12 bases lay in between. CDR3 bases: TGTGCCAGCAGCGTAGGGGCAGGGAACCATGGCTACACCTTC. Amino acids: CASSVGAGNHGYTF.

In its sample, this clonotype was seen many times. The chain joins TRBV20-1 to TRBJ2-5; possible D gene TRBD1, 5 bases. The CDR3 sequence is 13 residues long. Trimming left V 6 bases short and J 4 bases short, with 15 bases between. The V gene's germline CDR1 is DFQATT and CDR2 SNEGSKA (reference sequence). Written as DNA, the CDR3 is TGCAGTGCCAAGGCCAGGGCCACAGAGACCCAGTACTTC. As protein: CSAKARATETQYF.

The chain links TRBV5-1 to TRBJ2-2, with 9 bases matching TRBD1. With 0 bases clipped from V and 6 bases from J, the junction kept 6 bases outside the gene matches. Germline assignment: CDR1 SGHRS and CDR2 YFSETQ. This CDR3 has 16 residues. The CDR3 DNA follows: TGCGCCAGCAGCTTGGCTGCACAGGGGGCGGCCGGGGAGCTGTTTTTT. As protein: CASSLAAQGAAGELFF. Complete variable domain (other parts from reference TRBV5-1 and TRBJ2-2): KAGVTQTPRYLIKTRGQQVTLSCSPISGHRSVSWYQQTPGQGLQFLFEYFSETQRNKGNFPGRFSGRQFSNSRSEMNVSTLELGDSALYLCASSLAAQGAAGELFFGEGSRLTVL.

This chain uses TRBV5-1 with TRBJ2-1; D perhaps matches TRBD2 (5 bases). Germline V gene sequence: CDR1 SGHRS, CDR2 YFSETQ. The CDR3 runs to 14 residues. V was shortened by 0 bases and J by 5 bases, with 9 bases between the two germline ends. The DNA for the CDR3 is TGCGCCAGCAGCTTGGGGTCGAGGGACAATGAGCAGTTCTTC. Protein product: CASSLGSRDNEQFF.

This clonotype was observed a few times. The gene calls are TRBV18 and TRBJ2-1; 7 nucleotides agree with TRBD2. Germline V lookup: CDR1 KGHSH, CDR2 LQKENI. V lost 6 bases, J lost 6 bases, and 14 bases stayed unmatched. This CDR3 contains 16 residues. The CDR3 nucleotides are TGTGCCAGCTCGCCCACGGGCGCGGGAGTGTCCAATGAGCAGTTCTTC. Protein sequence: CASSPTGAGVSNEQFF.

The sample holds many counts of this clonotype. The V call is TRBV30, the J call TRBJ2-3; 8 bases agree with TRBD2. The V gene's germline CDR1 is GTSNPN and CDR2 SVGIG (reference sequence). J lost 4 bases, V lost 0 bases, and 3 bases had no gene match. The CDR3 sequence is 14 residues long. The CDR3 spells CAWSVVSGADTQYF. Written as DNA, the CDR3 is TGTGCCTGGAGTGTGGTTAGCGGGGCAGATACGCAGTATTTT.

This clonotype has ten or more counts. The chain recombines TRBV7-6 with TRBJ2-1; 14 nucleotides match TRBD2. This CDR3 region has 17 residues. Germline loops: CDR1 SGHVS, CDR2 FNYEAQ. V lost 5 bases and J lost 9; bases outside the gene matches: 12. Written as DNA, the CDR3 is TGTGCCAGCAGCACCGCGGTGGGACTAGCGGGAGTAGGTGAGCAGTTCTTC. It is translated as CASSTAVGLAGVGEQFF.

This clonotype was seen a few times. The chain joins TRBV24-1 to TRBJ1-2; D unclear. Trimming stripped 4 bases from V and 3 bases from J, with 11 bases between. Germline V CDR1 and CDR2: KGHDR, SFDVKD. The CDR3 totals 14 residues. The CDR3 nucleotides read TGTGCCACCAGTGACGCCGTTATCGACTATGGCTACACCTTC. Residues: CATSDAVIDYGYTF.

This clonotype has a count of ten or more. The chain joins TRBV30 to TRBJ2-1; the D gene is possibly TRBD1 (6 bases). Germline lookup yields CDR1 GTSNPN and CDR2 SVGIG (reference sequence). The CDR3 has 14 amino acids. V was pared by 3 bases and J by 2 bases, with 11 bases between. CDR3 DNA sequence: TGTGCCTGGAGACAGGGAACCCCCTACAATGAGCAGTTCTTC. It codes for CAWRQGTPYNEQFF. Together with reference TRBV30 and TRBJ2-1, the CDR3 gives the full variable domain: SQTIHQWPATLVQPVGSPLSLECTVEGTSNPNLYWYRQAAGRGLQLLFYSVGIGQISSEVPQNLSASRPQDRQFILSSKKLLLSDSGFYLCAWRQGTPYNEQFFGPGTRLTVL.

This clonotype was recorded at least ten times. The chain carries TRBV20-1 and TRBJ1-1; D is undetermined. CDR1 is DFQATT, CDR2 SNEGSKA, per germline (reference sequence). This CDR3 has 14 amino acids. V was trimmed by 0 bases and J by 4 bases, leaving 12 bases between them. The CDR3 is CSARDRVTPTEAFF. The CDR3 DNA is TGCAGTGCTAGAGATCGCGTAACACCCACTGAAGCTTTCTTT.

The chain combines TRBV5-5 with TRBJ1-5; 8 bases line up with TRBD1. The CDR3 sequence is 17 residues long. Germline trimming cut 3 bases from V and 0 bases from J; bases unmatched to any gene: 8. Germline assignment: CDR1 SGHKS and CDR2 YYEKEE (reference sequence). In DNA, the CDR3 is TGTGCCAGCAGCTCGGACAGGGTTCCGTATAGCAATCAGCCCCAGCATTTT. Protein sequence: CASSSDRVPYSNQPQHF.

The gene calls are TRBV11-1 and TRBJ1-1; TRBD1 matches 9 bases. Germline CDR1 SGHAT, CDR2 FQDESV (reference sequence). V lost 3 bases, J lost 4 bases, and 3 bases stayed unmatched. The CDR3 sequence is 14 residues long. CDR3 nucleotides: TGTGCCAGCAGCTTGTGGGGACAGGGCACTGAAGCTTTCTTT. Amino acid sequence: CASSLWGQGTEAFF.

Ten or more counts support this clonotype. This chain connects TRBV30 to TRBJ2-2; no firm D call. Trimming took 2 bases from V and 0 from J, leaving 22 bases between them. The germline V gene encodes CDR1 GTSNPN and CDR2 SVGIG (reference sequence). This CDR3 region has 19 residues. CDR3 DNA: TGTGCCTGGAGTCCTAACTACGCTGTAATACCGGCGAACACCGGGGAGCTGTTTTTT. Its translation is CAWSPNYAVIPANTGELFF.